These T cell receptor beta chains were read from a single sample in a study of cytomegalovirus exposure and HLA in healthy donors. The table came from immunoSEQ multiplex PCR; TCRdb's copy has only in-frame clones and leaves some out. The sample lists tens of thousands of clones, around 70% seen once, with 15% to 20% in the top ten. Sequences were obtained from PBMCs. The receptors derive from a woman in her fifties or sixties in good health and CMV-seropositive. The CDR3 runs from the conserved cysteine through the conserved F or W. A D gene is named only where the DNA matches it firmly. Clone size is given for some rows only: seen once, a few or many times, or a class if the clone is expanded.

.	TRBV5-1	TRBJ1-1	few	TGCGCCAGCAGCTTGGCCGACACTGAAGCTTTCTTT	CASSLADTEAFF
TRBD2	TRBV5-4	TRBJ2-3	few	TGTGCCAGCAGCGCCGGACTAGCGGGGAACACAGATACGCAGTATTTT	CASSAGLAGNTDTQYF
TRBD1	TRBV2	TRBJ2-3	.	TGTGCCAGCAGTGAAGCCGGGACAGTTGTGGGTCCAGATACGCAGTATTTT	CASSEAGTVVGPDTQYF
.	TRBV5-6	TRBJ1-5	.	TGTGCCAGTCGACGGGCAGGGTTGGTGGGTCAGCCCCAGCATTTT	CASRRAGLVGQPQHF
.	TRBV11-2	TRBJ1-1	.	TGTGCCAGCAGCCCGAGGGCGCATGGGAACACTGAAGCTTTCTTT	CASSPRAHGNTEAFF
.	TRBV28	TRBJ2-7	.	TGTGCCAGCAGTATCGATGCAGGGCCCTACGAGCAGTACTTC	CASSIDAGPYEQYF
.	TRBV21-1	TRBJ1-6	.	TGTGCCAGCAGCGAAGACAGGGGGGGGGAATTCTATAATTCACCCCTCCACTTT	CASSEDRGGEFYNSPLHF
.	TRBV2	TRBJ1-1	.	TGTGCCAGCAGTGACCTAGCCTTGAACACTGAAGCTTTCTTT	CASSDLALNTEAFF
TRBD1	TRBV15	TRBJ1-2	.	TGTGCCACCAGCAAGCCACGGACAGGGGGCGGATCGAACCCAGTTACGAAATATGGCTACACCTTC	CATSKPRTGGGSNPVTKYGYTF
.	TRBV9	TRBJ1-1	.	TGTGCCAGCAGCCCCGAGTTGAACACTGAAGCTTTCTTT	CASSPELNTEAFF
TRBD1	TRBV19	TRBJ1-2	.	TGTGCCAGTATCGGACAGGGGTGGGGCGGCTACACCTTC	CASIGQGWGGYTF
TRBD2	TRBV4-1	TRBJ2-6	.	TGCGCCAGCAGCCAAGGGAGCGGGGGTTATGACTCTGGGGCCAACGTCCTGACTTTC	CASSQGSGGYDSGANVLTF
.	TRBV7-9	TRBJ2-5	.	TGTGCCAGCAGCTTAGTAACAGAAGAGACCCAGTACTTC	CASSLVTEETQYF
.	TRBV9	TRBJ2-1	.	TGTGCCAGCAGCCAAGGGTTGGGAGACCACCTTGAGCAGTTCTTC	CASSQGLGDHLEQFF
.	TRBV6-4	TRBJ1-2	.	TGTGCCAGCAGCCTTTGCGGACAGTTCGCTAACTATGGCTACACCTTC	CASSLCGQFANYGYTF
.	TRBV9	TRBJ2-7	.	TGTGCCAGCAGCGCCGTGCCGGGCGAGCGGGCCGAGCAGTACTTC	CASSAVPGERAEQYF
.	TRBV19	TRBJ1-2	.	TGTGCCAGCTCCGGGGATTATGGCTACACCTTC	CASSGDYGYTF
.	TRBV9	TRBJ1-2	.	TGTGCCAGCAGCCCACGGACTGGGCTGGGCTACACCTTC	CASSPRTGLGYTF
.	TRBV30	TRBJ2-7	once	TGTGCCTGGAGTGTCGGGGACGAGCAGTACTTC	CAWSVGDEQYF
.	TRBV4-1	TRBJ1-1	.	TGCGCCAGCAGCCAGGACTATTCGTGGGGTAACACTGAAGCTTTCTTT	CASSQDYSWGNTEAFF
TRBD1	TRBV27	TRBJ2-7	once	TGTGCCAGCAGTTTAATCGGGACAGGGGCTTACGAGCAGTACTTC	CASSLIGTGAYEQYF
.	TRBV9	TRBJ2-3	.	TGTGCCAGCAATCTCCACGGCGGGACTAGCACAGATACGCAGTATTTT	CASNLHGGTSTDTQYF
TRBD1	TRBV23-1	TRBJ2-3	.	TGCGCCGTCAAAGAGAGACAGGGGGCTCAATTTTTCACAGATACGCAGTATTTT	CAVKERQGAQFFTDTQYF
.	TRBV19	TRBJ1-1	.	TGTGCCAGTAGTATAGATCTGCTGGCAGCCGGGGGGACTGAAGCTTTCTTT	CASSIDLLAAGGTEAFF
.	TRBV7-9	TRBJ1-4	.	TGTGCCAGCAGCCCGATAGCAAATGAAAAACTGTTTTTT	CASSPIANEKLFF
TRBD1	TRBV9	TRBJ1-2	once	TGTGCCAGCAGCGGTAGAACGGGGGACAGCTATGGCTACACCTTC	CASSGRTGDSYGYTF
.	TRBV7-9	TRBJ1-4	.	TGTGCCAGCAGCTTAGGAGGTACTAATGAAAAACTGTTTTTT	CASSLGGTNEKLFF
TRBD2	TRBV9	TRBJ2-1	.	TGTGCCAGCAGCGTCGGCGCGGGGGGCAATGAGCAGTTCTTC	CASSVGAGGNEQFF
.	TRBV28	TRBJ2-5	.	TGTGCCAGCAGTTCGATACAGGGTTTTCAAGAGACCCAGTACTTC	CASSSIQGFQETQYF
TRBD2	TRBV7-9	TRBJ2-7	.	TGTGCCAGCAGCTATATGGGACTAGCGTCCGAGCAGTACTTC	CASSYMGLASEQYF
TRBD1	TRBV2	TRBJ1-2	.	TGTGCCAGCAGTGTTGGACAGGGCTATGGCTACACCTTC	CASSVGQGYGYTF
.	TRBV18	TRBJ1-5	.	TGTGCCAGCTCACCAGGGGGGGCCGATCAGCCCCAGCATTTT	CASSPGGADQPQHF
TRBD2	TRBV7-8	TRBJ2-2	.	TGTGCCAGCAGCGGTTCCGGGACTAGCGACACCGGGGAGCTGTTTTTT	CASSGSGTSDTGELFF
TRBD2	TRBV7-8	TRBJ2-3	.	TGTGCCAGCACCTACTTTAGCGGGGGTTTAATGACAGATACGCAGTATTTT	CASTYFSGGLMTDTQYF
.	TRBV7-9	TRBJ2-2	.	TGTTCCAGCAGCTTATGGGTCCTTATGCGGCCGAACACCGGGGAGCTGTTTTTT	CSSSLWVLMRPNTGELFF
.	TRBV5-5	TRBJ1-2	once	TGTGCCAGCAGCTCAAACTCCTATGGCTACACCTTC	CASSSNSYGYTF
TRBD1	TRBV10-1	TRBJ2-1	.	TGCGCCAGCGGCGGACAGGCCTCCTACAATGAGCAGTTCTTC	CASGGQASYNEQFF
.	TRBV4-1	TRBJ1-1	medium-sized	TGCGCCAGCAGCCAAGGGACAGCCAGTGAAGCTTTCTTT	CASSQGTASEAFF